This paragraph reports one TCR beta chain. This clonotype was counted between two and nine times. Its target antigen remains unknown. Qualities for individual bases were not recorded, and no much larger clone is one base off. The data are from a study of blood T cells in healthy people across ages (dated by TCRdb to 2013 to 2016). Background for the entire study: In model experiments, roughly one uniquely barcoded TCR beta cDNA molecule per two T cells was captured by template switching. The study measured age-related changes in TCR beta repertoire diversity using deep sequencing normalized with unique cDNA molecular identifiers. The donors were split into four age groups: young (average around 16 years), middle-aged (39), aged (about 56) and long-lived (under 90). To avoid experimental bias, donors of different ages were distributed randomly across sequencing lanes. For two donors (one aged 18 to 30 and one aged 80 or older), the study analyzed two additional independent replicas of 1 million unique cDNA reads from the same blood draw. Overall results and qualifications from the work: A strong correlation was found between observed TCR beta diversity and the percentage of naive T cells measured by flow cytometry. Because profiling used bulk unsorted PBMCs, naive and antigen-experienced compartments could not be compared conclusively. The long-lived group showed more naive CD4+ T cells, fewer expanded clones and increased TCR diversity than the aged group, suggesting age selection. Estimates of total diversity based on one million sequenced T cells were regarded as lower bounds and as underestimates. As age increased, observed TCR beta diversity per million T cells dropped in a roughly linear way, and a significant reduction was already evident by age 40. Because the CMV infection status of the donors was unknown, age-related changes in expanded clonotypes may potentially have been confounded.

The roughly 38 donors, aged about 6 to 95 years, were systemically healthy Caucasian individuals from Russia. Around 10 milliliters of peripheral blood were collected from each donor into EDTA-treated Vacutainer tubes. PBMCs were isolated by Ficoll-Paque density-gradient centrifugation, with at least 6 million obtained per sample. Total RNA, at least 6 micrograms per sample, was extracted from PBMCs with Trizol reagent. For every donor, flow cytometry on a PBMC aliquot measured the percentage of naive CD45RAhigh/CD27high T cells. The junction shows trimming of 5 bases on V and 8 bases on J, and the gene matches do not reach 10 bases of it. Reading from cysteine to phenylalanine, the CDR3 counts 14 amino acids. Only the CDR3 DNA stays, 42 bases, in frame from base 1. Receptors were amplified or captured by 5' RACE. TCRdb lists the instrument as Illumina HiSeq 2500. A second PCR of roughly 7 to 11 cycles was run with a J-beta primer mix and a sample-barcoded 5' primer. A unique molecular identifier was introduced onto each TCR beta cDNA molecule by a template-switch 5' adaptor carrying 12 random nucleotides. Each sample yielded at least 3 million CDR3-containing paired-end reads. First-strand cDNA was synthesized from all RNA with the Mint cDNA synthesis kit, primed by a TRBC-specific oligonucleotide. After uracil-DNA glycosylase treatment, a first 18-cycle PCR used universal primers M1SS and BC2_uni_R on all cDNA. As for the authors' bioinformatics: Normalization of each sample was performed by random selection of 1 million high-quality reads, each carrying a distinct molecular identifier. Reads sharing molecular identifiers were discarded rather than binned into consensus sequences. MiTCR, set to a Q25 quality threshold and the strictest error-elimination algorithm, was used for CDR3 identification, clonotype clustering and error correction. A nonparametric unseen species model using Euler transformation provided a lower-bound estimate of total TCR beta diversity. TCRdb handled the public reads itself, with Q25 trimming in fastp and clone calling in MiXCR, and kept productive beta chains. One record per CDR3 amino acid sequence lists the most common genes and DNA. V and J calls and clone size were set by TCRdb, not the authors. Recorded for this sample are fewer than 1,000,000 distinct CDR3 sequences; around 45% of them occurred a single time. The top ten clones comprise roughly 19% of the sample.

The chain couples TRBV12-3 or TRBV12-4 to TRBJ1-2, with TRBD1 identical over 8 junction bases. The receptor was isolated from a man between 60 and 75 years old in good health. The specimen sequenced was blood. CDR3 loop: CASSPPPQGAGYTF. DNA sequence: TGTGCCAGCAGTCCGCCGCCGCAGGGGGCGGGCTACACCTTC.